These 11 T cell receptor beta chains share one sample of origin, sequenced in a study of control samples from healthy donors and cancer patients. Sequencing used immunoSEQ multiplex PCR; TCRdb keeps in-frame clones, though not all of them. The sample contains 150,000 to 200,000 clones, 94% of which appear only once. The sample was blood. These receptors all come from a woman aged 18-29 years in good health.

This rearrangement joins TRBV29-1 to TRBJ1-1; weak D call: TRBD1 (5 bases). The CDR3 extends over 11 amino acids. Germline lookup yields CDR1 SQVTM and CDR2 ANQGSEA. The CDR3, as DNA: TGCAGTGGGGGTCTTGGAACTGAAGCTTTCTTT. Its translation is CSGGLGTEAFF.

This sequence joins TRBV9 and TRBJ1-1; D not resolved. Trimming took off 3 bases at V and 3 bases at J, with 9 bases between the two ends. The CDR3 runs to 13 residues. CDR1 is SGDLS and CDR2 is YYNGEE in the germline V gene. CDR3 protein: CASSGRRDTEAFF. CDR3 sequence (DNA): TGTGCCAGCAGCGGCCGGAGGGACACTGAAGCTTTCTTT.

As to this clone: Other DNA sequences from this sample encode an identical CDR3 as well. J is TRBJ1-2 and V is TRBV27; D is unresolved. Germline V gives CDR1 MNHEY, CDR2 SMNVEV (reference sequence). V lost 0 bases and J lost 4, with 6 bases in between. The CDR3 spans 13 residues. CDR3 sequence reads: CASSLSGSYGYTF. For the CDR3, the DNA is TGTGCCAGCAGTTTATCGGGCTCCTATGGCTACACCTTC.

The rearrangement joins TRBV19 to TRBJ1-2; D uncertain. Trimming removed 9 bases from V and 8 bases from J, with 19 bases in between. Germline V gives CDR1 LNHDA, CDR2 SQIVND (reference sequence). The CDR3 length is 13 residues. The CDR3 loop is CASRRTSLGGYTF. CDR3 bases: TGTGCCAGCCGGAGGACGTCCCTCGGAGGCTACACCTTC.

The chain links TRBV11-1 to TRBJ2-7, with D uncertain. V was cut by 2 bases and J by 0 bases, with 8 bases left in between. The germline gives CDR1 SGHAT, CDR2 FQDESV (reference sequence). The CDR3 runs 14 residues. The CDR3, as DNA: TGTGCCAGCAGCTTAAAGGGTCCCTCCTACGAGCAGTACTTC. It encodes CASSLKGPSYEQYF.

V usage is TRBV6-2 or TRBV6-3 and J usage is TRBJ1-5; no reliable D call. V was cut by 4 bases and J by 6 bases, with 16 bases left in between. The V gene's germline CDR1 is MNHEY and CDR2 SVGEGT. CDR3 length equals 15 residues. The CDR3 bases are TGTGCCAGCAGTTCTCGGGGTAGGGTCGGTCAGCCCCAGCATTTT. Protein product: CASSSRGRVGQPQHF.

The chain employs TRBV28 and TRBJ2-6, with D perhaps TRBD2 (6 bases). Trimming removed 5 bases from V and 0 bases from J, with 14 bases in between. The CDR3 has 17 residues. Germline CDR1 is MDHEN and CDR2 is SYDVKM. The CDR3 coding sequence is TGTGCCAGCAGTGGGTGGGGGGACGACTCTGGGGCCAACGTCCTGACTTTC. This encodes CASSGWGDDSGANVLTF.

V is TRBV19 and J is TRBJ1-2; tentative D call: TRBD1 (6 bases). Germline V lookup: CDR1 LNHDA, CDR2 SQIVND (reference sequence). Trimming removed 3 bases at V and 6 bases at J, with 14 bases between. The CDR3 spans 14 residues. CDR3: CASSMGRDNNGYTF. The CDR3 DNA reads as TGTGCCAGTAGTATGGGAAGGGACAACAATGGCTACACCTTC.

V is TRBV15 and J is TRBJ1-5, with unresolved D. From germline, CDR1 is LNHNV and CDR2 YYDKDF (reference sequence). The CDR3 length is 14 residues. The V gene lost 4 bases and the J gene lost 0 bases, with 7 bases spanning the gap. This CDR3 reads CATSIDGSNQPQHF. The CDR3 DNA follows: TGTGCCACCAGCATCGACGGTAGCAATCAGCCCCAGCATTTT.

The chain employs TRBV7-9 and TRBJ2-3; tentatively, D is TRBD2 (5 bases). The CDR3 has 13 residues. V was trimmed by 3 bases and J by 1 base, leaving 5 bases between them. In germline, CDR1 is SEHNR, CDR2 FQNEAQ (reference sequence). The CDR3 spells CASSFGGTDTQYF. The DNA of the CDR3 is TGTGCCAGCAGCTTCGGGGGCACAGATACGCAGTATTTT.

V usage is TRBV28 and J usage is TRBJ2-2, with a weak D call TRBD1 (5 bases). The germline V and J ends were trimmed by 3 bases and 6 bases, with 17 bases remaining between them. The V gene's germline CDR1 is MDHEN and CDR2 SYDVKM. The CDR3 length is 16 residues. In nucleotides, the CDR3 is TGTGCCAGCAGTTTGTGGGGCAGGTATATTCCCGGGGAGCTGTTTTTT. Protein: CASSLWGRYIPGELFF.